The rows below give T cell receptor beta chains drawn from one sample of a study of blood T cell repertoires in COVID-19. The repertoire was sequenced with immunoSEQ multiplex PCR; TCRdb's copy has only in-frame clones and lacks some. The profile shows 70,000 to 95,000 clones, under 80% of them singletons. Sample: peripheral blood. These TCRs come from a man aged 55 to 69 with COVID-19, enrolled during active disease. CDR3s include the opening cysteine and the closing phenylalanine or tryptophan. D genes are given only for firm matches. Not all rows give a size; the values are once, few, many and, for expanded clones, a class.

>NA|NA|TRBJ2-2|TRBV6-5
TGTGCCAGCACCTCTCGCGGCACCGGGGAGCTGTTTTTT
CASTSRGTGELFF
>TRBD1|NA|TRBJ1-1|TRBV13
TGTGCCAGCAGCCTGGACAGGGGGAACACTGAAGCTTTCTTT
CASSLDRGNTEAFF
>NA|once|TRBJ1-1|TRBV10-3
TGTGCCATCAGCTATAACGGGAACACTGAAGCTTTCTTT
CAISYNGNTEAFF
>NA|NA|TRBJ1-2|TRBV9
TGTGCCAGCAGCGTAGGGCCAGCGCCGGTGATTGGCTACACCTTC
CASSVGPAPVIGYTF
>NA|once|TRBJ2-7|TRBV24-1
TGTGCCACCAGTGCGAGGGATCCCCCCTACGAGCAGTACTTC
CATSARDPPYEQYF
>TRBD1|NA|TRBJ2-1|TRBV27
TGTGCCAGCAGTTTAGGGACAGCCTCCTACAATGAGCAGTTCTTC
CASSLGTASYNEQFF
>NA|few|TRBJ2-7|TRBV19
TGTGCCAGTAGTCTCCAAGGGGCAGGGCAGCGCGAGCAGTACTTC
CASSLQGAGQREQYF
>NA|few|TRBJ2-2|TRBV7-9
TGTGCCAGCAGCTCTAGGACCGGGGAGCTGTTTTTT
CASSSRTGELFF
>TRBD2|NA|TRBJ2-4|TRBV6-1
TGTGCCAGCAGTGATCGGGGGGACCTAGCCAAAAACATTCAGTACTTC
CASSDRGDLAKNIQYF
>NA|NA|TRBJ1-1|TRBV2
TGTGCCAGCACCGAAGGTAAGGGACTGTTGACTGAAGCTTTCTTT
CASTEGKGLLTEAFF
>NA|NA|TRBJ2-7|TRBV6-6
TGTGCCAGCAGCGGAGGAGAGCAGTACTTC
CASSGGEQYF
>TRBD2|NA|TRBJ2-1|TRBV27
TGTGCCAGCAGAACCGGGACTAGCGTAAGCAATGAGCAGTTCTTC
CASRTGTSVSNEQFF
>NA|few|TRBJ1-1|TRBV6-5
TGTGCCAGCAAACTCAGGGTCTTGGACACTGAAGCTTTCTTT
CASKLRVLDTEAFF
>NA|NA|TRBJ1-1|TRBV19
TGTGCCAGTAGTATAGACTGGGGCCTGGACACTGAAGCTTTCTTT
CASSIDWGLDTEAFF
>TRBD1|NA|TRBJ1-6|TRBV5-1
TGCGCCAGCAGCTTGGCGGGGGACAGCCGTAATTCACCCCTCCACTTT
CASSLAGDSRNSPLHF
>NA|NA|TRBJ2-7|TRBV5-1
TGCGCCAGCAGCTTGGAGATCGGGGGGCCGTACGAGCAGTACTTC
CASSLEIGGPYEQYF
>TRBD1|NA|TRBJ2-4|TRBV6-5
TGTGCCAGCGGGGACAGGGGACTAGCCAAAAACATTCAGTACTTC
CASGDRGLAKNIQYF
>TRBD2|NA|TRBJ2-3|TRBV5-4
TGTGCCACCCGGACTAGCGGGCGCACAGATACGCAGTATTTT
CATRTSGRTDTQYF
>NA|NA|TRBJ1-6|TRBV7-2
TGTGCCAGCAGCATGCCGGGGAATTCACCCCTCCACTTT
CASSMPGNSPLHF
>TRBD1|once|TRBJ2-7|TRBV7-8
TGTGCCAGCAGCCCCCACCAGGGGGCTGGCGAGCAGTACTTC
CASSPHQGAGEQYF
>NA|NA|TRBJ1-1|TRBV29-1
TGCAGCGTCAGAAAGTCGGAGGGTATTCTGGCTGAAGCTTTCTTT
CSVRKSEGILAEAFF
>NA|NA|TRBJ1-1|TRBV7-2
TGTGCCAGCAGCTATACACGGGAATCGAGAACTGAAGCTTTCTTT
CASSYTRESRTEAFF
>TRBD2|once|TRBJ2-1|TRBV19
TGTGCCAGTAGTACCCTCGGACTAGCGGTCTCCTACAATGAGCAGTTCTTC
CASSTLGLAVSYNEQFF
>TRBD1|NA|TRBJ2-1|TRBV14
TGTGCCAGCAGCCTTACAGGGGCGGGCTACAATGAGCAGTTCTTC
CASSLTGAGYNEQFF
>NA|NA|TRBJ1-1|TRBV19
TGTGCCAGTATGACGCCCAGGGAAGCTTTCTTT
CASMTPREAFF
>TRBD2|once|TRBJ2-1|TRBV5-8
TGTGCCAGCAGCCTCCTAAACCTAGCGGGAGTCTCCTACAATGAGCAGTTCTTC
CASSLLNLAGVSYNEQFF
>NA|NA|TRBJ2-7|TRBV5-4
TGTGCCACCCCCGGGACTGAGTACGAGCAGTACTTC
CATPGTEYEQYF
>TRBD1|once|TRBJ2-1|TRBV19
TGTGCCAGTACGGTTGACAGGGCAGCCTACAATGAGCAGTTCTTC
CASTVDRAAYNEQFF
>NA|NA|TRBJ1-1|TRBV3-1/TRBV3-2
TGTGCCAGCAGCCACCGGGGGGGCACTGAAGCTTTCTTT
CASSHRGGTEAFF
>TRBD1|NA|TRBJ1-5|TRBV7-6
TGTGCCAGCAGCTTAGGACAGGGGGCGGGTCAGCCCCAGCATTTT
CASSLGQGAGQPQHF
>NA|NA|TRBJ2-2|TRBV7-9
TGTGCCAGCAGTTATACCGGGGAGCTGTTTTTT
CASSYTGELFF
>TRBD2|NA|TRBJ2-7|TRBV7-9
TGTGCCAGCAGCTTAGGACTAGCGGGCAGGCTTTACGAGCAGTACTTC
CASSLGLAGRLYEQYF
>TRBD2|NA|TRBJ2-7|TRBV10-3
TGTGCCACCTCTAGCGGGACCAGAGGGGGCGAGCAGTACTTC
CATSSGTRGGEQYF
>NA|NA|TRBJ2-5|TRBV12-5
TGTGCTAGTGGTCCCCGGACAAGCCAGTACTTC
CASGPRTSQYF
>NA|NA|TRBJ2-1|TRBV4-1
TGCGCCAGCAGCCCGAGGACAGTCCTTTCCTACAATGAGCAGTTCTTC
CASSPRTVLSYNEQFF
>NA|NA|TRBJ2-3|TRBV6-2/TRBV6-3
TGTGCCAGCAGTCGCGGGCAGGGGACGTGGGCAGATACGCAGTATTTT
CASSRGQGTWADTQYF
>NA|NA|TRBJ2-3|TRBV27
TGTGCCAGCAGTTTATGGAGACAACCAGGAGGCGGCACAGATACGCAGTATTTT
CASSLWRQPGGGTDTQYF
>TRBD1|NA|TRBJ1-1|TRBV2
TGTGCCAGCAGGGGGACAGGGGGCTTTAGGGACACTGAAGCTTTCTTT
CASRGTGGFRDTEAFF
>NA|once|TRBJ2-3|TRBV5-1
TGCGCCAGTGGCGTGGGACAACACACAGATACGCAGTATTTT
CASGVGQHTDTQYF
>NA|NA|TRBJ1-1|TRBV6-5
TGTGCCAGCAGTTACGGCTTACAGGGTCGTACTGAAGCTTTCTTT
CASSYGLQGRTEAFF
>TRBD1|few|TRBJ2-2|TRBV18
TGTGCCAGCTCACCAGAGACAGGGCACGGCGGGGAGCTGTTTTTT
CASSPETGHGGELFF
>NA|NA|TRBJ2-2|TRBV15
TGTGCCACCAGCAGAGCCCCCGGCCCAGGCCTGAACACCGGGGAGCTGTTTTTT
CATSRAPGPGLNTGELFF
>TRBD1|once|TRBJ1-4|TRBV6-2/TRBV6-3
TGTGCCAGCAGTTACTTACAGGGGACTAATGAAAAACTGTTTTTT
CASSYLQGTNEKLFF
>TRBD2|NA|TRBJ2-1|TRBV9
TGTGCCAGCAGCGCTAGCGGGAACTCCTACAATGAGCAGTTCTTC
CASSASGNSYNEQFF
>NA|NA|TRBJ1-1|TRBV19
TGTGCCAGTAGTATTTCAGCGGTCACTGAAGCTTTCTTT
CASSISAVTEAFF
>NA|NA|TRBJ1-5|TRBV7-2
TGTGCCAGCAGCTTAGGTCGGGGGGCTAATCAGCCCCAGCATTTT
CASSLGRGANQPQHF
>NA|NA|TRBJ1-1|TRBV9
TGTGCCAGCAGCGTAGCCGCAGACATTAGCACTGAAGCTTTCTTT
CASSVAADISTEAFF
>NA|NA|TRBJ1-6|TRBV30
TGTGCTCACAATGAGGGCCGGTCACCCCTCCACTTT
CAHNEGRSPLHF
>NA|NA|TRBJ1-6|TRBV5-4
TGTGCCAGCAGCTTGGTAGACAGGACCCCTTTGAATTCACCCCTCCACTTT
CASSLVDRTPLNSPLHF
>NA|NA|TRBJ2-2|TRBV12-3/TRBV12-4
TGTGCCAGCCGTGCCGGGGAGCTGTTTTTT
CASRAGELFF